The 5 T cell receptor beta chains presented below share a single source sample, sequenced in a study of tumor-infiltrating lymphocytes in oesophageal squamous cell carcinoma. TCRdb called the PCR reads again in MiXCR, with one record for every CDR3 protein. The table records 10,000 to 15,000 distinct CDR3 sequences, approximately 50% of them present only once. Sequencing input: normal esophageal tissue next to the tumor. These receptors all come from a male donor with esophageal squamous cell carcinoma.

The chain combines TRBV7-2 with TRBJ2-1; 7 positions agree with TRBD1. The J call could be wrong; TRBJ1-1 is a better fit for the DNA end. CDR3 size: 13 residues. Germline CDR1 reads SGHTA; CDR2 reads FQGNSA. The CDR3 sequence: CASDDRANTEAFF. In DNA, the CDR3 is TGTGCCAGCGACGACAGGGCAAACACTGAAGCTTTCTTT.

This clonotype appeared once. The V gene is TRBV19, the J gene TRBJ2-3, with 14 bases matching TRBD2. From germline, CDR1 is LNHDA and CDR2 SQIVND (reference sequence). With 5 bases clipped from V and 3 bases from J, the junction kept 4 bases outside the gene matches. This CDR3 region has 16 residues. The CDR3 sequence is CASSSRTSGGTDTQYF. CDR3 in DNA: TGTGCCAGTAGTTCTCGGACTAGCGGGGGGACAGATACGCAGTATTTT.

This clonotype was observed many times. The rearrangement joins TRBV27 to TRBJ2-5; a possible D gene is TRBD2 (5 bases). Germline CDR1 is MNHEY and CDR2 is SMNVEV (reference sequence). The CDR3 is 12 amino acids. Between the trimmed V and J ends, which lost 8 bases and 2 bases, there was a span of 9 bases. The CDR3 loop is CASGRTQETQYF. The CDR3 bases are TGTGCCAGCGGTCGGACTCAAGAGACCCAGTACTTC.

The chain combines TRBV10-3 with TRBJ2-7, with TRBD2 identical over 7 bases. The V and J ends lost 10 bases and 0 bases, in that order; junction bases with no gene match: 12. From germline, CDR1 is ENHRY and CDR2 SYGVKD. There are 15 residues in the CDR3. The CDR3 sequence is CATSGPAGPSYEQYF. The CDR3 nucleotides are TGTGCCACCAGCGGGCCAGCGGGGCCCTCCTACGAGCAGTACTTC.

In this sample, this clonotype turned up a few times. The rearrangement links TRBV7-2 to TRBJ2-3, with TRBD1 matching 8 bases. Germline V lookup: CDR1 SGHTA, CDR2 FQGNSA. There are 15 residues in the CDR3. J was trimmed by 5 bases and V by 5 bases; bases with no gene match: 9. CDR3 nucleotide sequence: TGTGCCAGCAGCCACGGACAGGGTGGGGGAGATACGCAGTATTTT. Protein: CASSHGQGGGDTQYF.